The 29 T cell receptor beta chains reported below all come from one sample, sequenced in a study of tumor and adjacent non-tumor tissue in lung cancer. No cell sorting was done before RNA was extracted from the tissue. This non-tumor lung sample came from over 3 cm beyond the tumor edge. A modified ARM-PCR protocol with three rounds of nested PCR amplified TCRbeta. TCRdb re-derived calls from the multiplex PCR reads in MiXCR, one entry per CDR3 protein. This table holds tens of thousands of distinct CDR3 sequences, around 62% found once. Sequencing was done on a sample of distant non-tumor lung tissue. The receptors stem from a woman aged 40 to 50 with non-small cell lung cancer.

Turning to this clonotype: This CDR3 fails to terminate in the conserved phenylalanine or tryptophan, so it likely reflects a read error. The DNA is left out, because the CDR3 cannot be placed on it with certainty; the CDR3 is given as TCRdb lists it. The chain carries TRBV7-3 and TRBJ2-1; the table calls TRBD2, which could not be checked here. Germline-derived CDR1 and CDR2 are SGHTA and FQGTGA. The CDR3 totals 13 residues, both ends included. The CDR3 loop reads CATNPKLASSIFL.

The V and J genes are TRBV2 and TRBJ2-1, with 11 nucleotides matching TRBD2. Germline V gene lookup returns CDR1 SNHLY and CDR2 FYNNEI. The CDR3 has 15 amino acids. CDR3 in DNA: TGTGGCAACAGTTCCGGGACTAGCGGCTACAATGAGCAGTTCTTC. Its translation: CGNSSGTSGYNEQFF.

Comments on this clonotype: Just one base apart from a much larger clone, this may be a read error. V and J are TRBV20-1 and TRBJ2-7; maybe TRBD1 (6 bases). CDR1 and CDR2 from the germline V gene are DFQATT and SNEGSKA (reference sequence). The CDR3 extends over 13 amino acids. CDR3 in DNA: TGCAGTGCTCCTGTTAGGGGGAGCTACGTGCAGTACTTC. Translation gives CSAPVRGSYVQYF.

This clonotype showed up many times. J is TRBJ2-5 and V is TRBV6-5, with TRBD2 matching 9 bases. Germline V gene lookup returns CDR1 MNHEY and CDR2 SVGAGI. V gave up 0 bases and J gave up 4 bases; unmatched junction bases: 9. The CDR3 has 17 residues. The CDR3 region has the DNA TGTGCCAGCAGTTACTCGAACCCTAGCGGGACTAGAGAGACCCAGTACTTC. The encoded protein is CASSYSNPSGTRETQYF.

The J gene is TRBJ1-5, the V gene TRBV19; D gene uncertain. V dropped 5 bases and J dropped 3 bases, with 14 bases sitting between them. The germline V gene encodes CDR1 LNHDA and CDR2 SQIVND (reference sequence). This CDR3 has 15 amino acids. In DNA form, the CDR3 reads TGTGCCAGTAGTCCCCCTCGGTGGAACAATCAGCCCCAGCATTTT. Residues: CASSPPRWNNQPQHF.

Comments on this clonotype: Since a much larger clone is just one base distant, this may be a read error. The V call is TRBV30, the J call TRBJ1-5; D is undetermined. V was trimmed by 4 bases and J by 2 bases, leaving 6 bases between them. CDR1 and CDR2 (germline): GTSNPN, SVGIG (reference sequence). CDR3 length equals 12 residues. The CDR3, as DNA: TGTGCCTGGAAGGTCGGCAATCAGCCCCAGCATTTT. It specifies CAWKVGNQPQHF.

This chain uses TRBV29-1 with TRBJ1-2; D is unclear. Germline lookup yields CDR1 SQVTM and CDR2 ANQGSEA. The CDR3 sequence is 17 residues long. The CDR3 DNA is TGCAACGTCCCAGATCGTGGGCTCCTGAACGCCGCGTGGAGCTACACCTTC. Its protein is CNVPDRGLLNAAWSYTF.

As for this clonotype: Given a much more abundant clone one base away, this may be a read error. CDR3 DNA: TGTGCCTGGAGTCCTGACTACAATGAGCAGTCCTTC. Translation: CAWSPDYNEQSF. V and J are TRBV30 and TRBJ2-1, with TRBD2 as a possible D gene (5 bases). The CDR3 runs to 12 residues. Germline CDR1 and CDR2: GTSNPN and SVGIG (reference sequence).

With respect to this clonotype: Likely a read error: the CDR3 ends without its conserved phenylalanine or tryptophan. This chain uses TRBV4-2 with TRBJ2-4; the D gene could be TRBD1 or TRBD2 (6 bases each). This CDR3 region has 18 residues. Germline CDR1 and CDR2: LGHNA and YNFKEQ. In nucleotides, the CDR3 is TGTGCCAGCAGTCCATCATGGACAGATAGCGGAGCCAAGAACATTCAGTACATC. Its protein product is CASSPSWTDSGAKNIQYI.

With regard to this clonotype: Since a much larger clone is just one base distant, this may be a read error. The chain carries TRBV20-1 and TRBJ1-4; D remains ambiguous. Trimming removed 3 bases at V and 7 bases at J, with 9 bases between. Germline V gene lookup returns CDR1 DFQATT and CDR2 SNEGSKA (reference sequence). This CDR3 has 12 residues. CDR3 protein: CSASAGSEKLFF. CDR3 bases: TGCAGTGCTAGCGCGGGAAGTGAAAAACTGTTTTTT.

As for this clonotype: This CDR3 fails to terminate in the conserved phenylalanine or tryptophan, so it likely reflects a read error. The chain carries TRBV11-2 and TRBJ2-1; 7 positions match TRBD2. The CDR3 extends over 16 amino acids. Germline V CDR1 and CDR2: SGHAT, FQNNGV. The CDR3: CASRLGPPAGRNEQFY. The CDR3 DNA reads TGTGCCAGCAGATTAGGGCCACCAGCGGGGCGCAATGAGCAGTTCTAC.

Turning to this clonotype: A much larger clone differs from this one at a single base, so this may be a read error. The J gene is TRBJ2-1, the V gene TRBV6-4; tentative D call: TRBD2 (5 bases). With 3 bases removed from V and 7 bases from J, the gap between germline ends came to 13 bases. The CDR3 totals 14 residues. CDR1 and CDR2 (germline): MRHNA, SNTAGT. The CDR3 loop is CASSETSALNEQFF. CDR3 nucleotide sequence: TGTGCCAGCAGTGAAACTAGTGCATTGAATGAGCAGTTCTTC.

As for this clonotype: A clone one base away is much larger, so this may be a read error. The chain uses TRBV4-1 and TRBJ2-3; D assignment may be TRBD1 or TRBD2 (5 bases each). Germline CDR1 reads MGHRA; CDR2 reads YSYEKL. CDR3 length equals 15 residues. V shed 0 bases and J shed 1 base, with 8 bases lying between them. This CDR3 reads CASSQDQGGTDTQYF. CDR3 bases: TGCGCCAGCAGCCAAGATCAGGGAGGCACAGATACGCAGTATTTT.

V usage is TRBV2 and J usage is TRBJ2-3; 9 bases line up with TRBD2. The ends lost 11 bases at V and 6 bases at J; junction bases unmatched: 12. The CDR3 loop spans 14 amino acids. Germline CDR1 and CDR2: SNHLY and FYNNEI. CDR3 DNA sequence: TGTGCCGGCGTCGCTAGCGGGGAATCCGATACGCAGTATTTT. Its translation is CAGVASGESDTQYF.

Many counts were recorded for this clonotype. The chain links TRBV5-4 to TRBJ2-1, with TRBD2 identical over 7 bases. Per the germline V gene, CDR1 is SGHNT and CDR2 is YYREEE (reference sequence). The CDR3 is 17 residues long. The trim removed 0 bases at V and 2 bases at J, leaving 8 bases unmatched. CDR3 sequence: CASSLGTSVIPYNEQFF. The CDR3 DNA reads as TGTGCCAGCAGCTTGGGTACTAGCGTAATCCCCTACAATGAGCAGTTCTTC.

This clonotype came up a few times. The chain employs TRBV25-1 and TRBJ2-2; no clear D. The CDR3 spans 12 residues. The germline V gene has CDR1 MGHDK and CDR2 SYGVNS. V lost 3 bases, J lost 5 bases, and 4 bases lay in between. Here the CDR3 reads CASSEATGELFF. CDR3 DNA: TGTGCCAGCAGTGAGGCGACCGGGGAGCTGTTTTTT.

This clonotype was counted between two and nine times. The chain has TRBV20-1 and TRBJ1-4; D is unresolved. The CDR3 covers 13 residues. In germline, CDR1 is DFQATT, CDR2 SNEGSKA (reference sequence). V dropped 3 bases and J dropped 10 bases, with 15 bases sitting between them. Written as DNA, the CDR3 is TGCAGTGCTAGGGTTTTTCGTCCGGGAAAACTGTTTTTT. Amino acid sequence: CSARVFRPGKLFF.

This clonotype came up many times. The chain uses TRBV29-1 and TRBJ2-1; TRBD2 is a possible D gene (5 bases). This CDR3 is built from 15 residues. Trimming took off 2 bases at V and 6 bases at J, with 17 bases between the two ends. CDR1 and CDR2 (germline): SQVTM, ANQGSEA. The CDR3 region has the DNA TGCAGCGTTGAAAGTTCAGGAAACGGGGTCAATGAGCAGTTCTTC. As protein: CSVESSGNGVNEQFF.

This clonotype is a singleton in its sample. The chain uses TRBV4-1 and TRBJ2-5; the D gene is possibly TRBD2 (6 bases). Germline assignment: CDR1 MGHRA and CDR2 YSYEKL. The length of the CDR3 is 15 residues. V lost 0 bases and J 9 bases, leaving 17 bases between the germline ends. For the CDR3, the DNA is TGCGCCAGCAGCCAAGATCGGGGCGGGACCGAGGCCCAGTACTTC. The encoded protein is CASSQDRGGTEAQYF.

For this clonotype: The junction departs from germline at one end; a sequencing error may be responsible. This CDR3 reads CASGYRAGVVNEQFF. Here the CDR3 DNA reads TGTGCCAGCGGTTACAGGGCGGGTGTTGTTAATGAGCAGTTCTTC. This chain joins TRBV6-5 and TRBJ2-1; a possible D gene is TRBD1 (6 bases). In germline, CDR1 is MNHEY, CDR2 SVGAGI. This CDR3 has 15 amino acids.

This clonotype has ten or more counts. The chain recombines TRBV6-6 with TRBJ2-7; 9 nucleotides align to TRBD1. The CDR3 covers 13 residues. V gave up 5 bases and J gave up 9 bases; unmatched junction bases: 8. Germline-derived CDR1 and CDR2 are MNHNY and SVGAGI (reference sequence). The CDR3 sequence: CASSMIQGAGQYF. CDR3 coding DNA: TGTGCCAGCAGTATGATACAGGGGGCCGGGCAGTACTTC.

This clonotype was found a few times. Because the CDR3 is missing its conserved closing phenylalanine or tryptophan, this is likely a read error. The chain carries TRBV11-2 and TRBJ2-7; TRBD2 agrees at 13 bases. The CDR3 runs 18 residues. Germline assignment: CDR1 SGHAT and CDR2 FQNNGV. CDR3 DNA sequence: TGTGCCAGCACCCCGACTAGCGGGGGGTTCACTTCCTCCCACGAGCAGTACCTC. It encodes CASTPTSGGFTSSHEQYL.

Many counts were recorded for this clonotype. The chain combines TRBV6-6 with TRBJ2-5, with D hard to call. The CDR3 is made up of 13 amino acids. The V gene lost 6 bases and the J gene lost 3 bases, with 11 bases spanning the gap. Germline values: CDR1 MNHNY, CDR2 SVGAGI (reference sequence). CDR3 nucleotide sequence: TGTGCCAGCAGCCGTGGCCCAGAAGAGACCCAGTACTTC. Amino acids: CASSRGPEETQYF.

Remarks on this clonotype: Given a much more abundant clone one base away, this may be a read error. The CDR3 nucleotides read TGTCCCTGGAGGGACACTAGCGGGAGTTCCTACGAGCAGTACTTC. Translation gives CPWRDTSGSSYEQYF. V and J are TRBV30 and TRBJ2-7; 11 bases fit TRBD2. Germline CDR1 reads GTSNPN; CDR2 reads SVGIG (reference sequence). The length of the CDR3 is 15 residues. The whole variable domain, filled in from reference TRBV30 and TRBJ2-7, reads SQTIHQWPATLVQPVGSPLSLECTVEGTSNPNLYWYRQAAGRGLQLLFYSVGIGQISSEVPQNLSASRPQDRQFILSSKKLLLSDSGFYLCPWRDTSGSSYEQYFGPGTRLTVT.

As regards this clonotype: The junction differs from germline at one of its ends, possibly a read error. The CDR3 region is CASIQVANTEAFF. In DNA form, the CDR3 reads TGTGCTAGCATCCAGGTGGCGAACACTGAAGCTTTCTTT. The rearrangement joins TRBV2 to TRBJ1-1; no clear D. Germline V gives CDR1 SNHLY, CDR2 FYNNEI. The CDR3 covers 13 residues.

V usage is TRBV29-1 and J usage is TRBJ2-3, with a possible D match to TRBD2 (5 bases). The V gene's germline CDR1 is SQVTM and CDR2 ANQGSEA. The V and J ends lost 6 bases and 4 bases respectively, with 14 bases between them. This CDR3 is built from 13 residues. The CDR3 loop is CSVGVTGADTQYF. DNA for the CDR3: TGCAGCGTCGGAGTTACCGGGGCAGATACGCAGTATTTT.

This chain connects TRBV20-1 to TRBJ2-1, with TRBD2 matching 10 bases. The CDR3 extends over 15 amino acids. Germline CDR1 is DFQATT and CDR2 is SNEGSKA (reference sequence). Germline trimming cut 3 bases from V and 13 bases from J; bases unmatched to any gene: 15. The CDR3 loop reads CSASAGLARGTGQFF. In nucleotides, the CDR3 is TGCAGTGCTAGTGCGGGACTAGCGAGGGGGACTGGTCAGTTCTTC.

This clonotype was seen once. In DNA form, the CDR3 reads TGTGCCAGCAGTTATGGGGGACTAGCGGAGGGAAGGAAGACCCAGTACTTC. Its translation: CASSYGGLAEGRKTQYF. V usage is TRBV6-6 and J usage is TRBJ2-5; 11 positions match TRBD2. Trimming took 3 bases from V and 6 from J; bases not matched to a gene: 12. The V gene's germline CDR1 is MNHNY and CDR2 SVGAGI (reference sequence). The CDR3 covers 17 residues.

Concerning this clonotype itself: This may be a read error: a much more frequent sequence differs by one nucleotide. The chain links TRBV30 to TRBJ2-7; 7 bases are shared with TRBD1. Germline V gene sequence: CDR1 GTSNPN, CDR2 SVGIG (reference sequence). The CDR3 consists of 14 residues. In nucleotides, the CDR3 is TGTGACTGGTCCCCCGGGACAGTTTCCTACGAGCAGTACTTC. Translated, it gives CDWSPGTVSYEQYF.